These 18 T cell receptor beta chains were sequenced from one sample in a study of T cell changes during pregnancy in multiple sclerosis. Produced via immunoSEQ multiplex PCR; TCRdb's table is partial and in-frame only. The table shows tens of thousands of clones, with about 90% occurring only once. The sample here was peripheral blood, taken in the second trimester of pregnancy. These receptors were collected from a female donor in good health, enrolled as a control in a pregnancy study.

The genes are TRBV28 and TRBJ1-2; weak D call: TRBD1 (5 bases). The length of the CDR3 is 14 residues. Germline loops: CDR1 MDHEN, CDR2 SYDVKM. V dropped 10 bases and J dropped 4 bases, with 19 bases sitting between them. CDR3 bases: TGTGCCATTTACTCAGGGTGGGGAACCTATGGCTACACCTTC. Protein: CAIYSGWGTYGYTF.

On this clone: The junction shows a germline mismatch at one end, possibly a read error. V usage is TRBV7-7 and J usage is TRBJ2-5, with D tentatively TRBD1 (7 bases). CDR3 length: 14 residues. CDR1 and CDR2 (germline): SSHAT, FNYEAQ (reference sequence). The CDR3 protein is CASSSRGAVETQYF. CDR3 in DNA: TGTGCTAGCAGCTCCAGGGGGGCGGTAGAGACCCAGTACTTC.

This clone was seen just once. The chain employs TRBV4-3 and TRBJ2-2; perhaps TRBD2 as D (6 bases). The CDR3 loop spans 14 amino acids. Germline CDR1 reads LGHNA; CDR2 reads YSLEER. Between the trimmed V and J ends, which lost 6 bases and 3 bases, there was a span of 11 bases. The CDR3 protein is CASSTGEDTGELFF. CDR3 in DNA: TGCGCCAGCAGTACGGGAGAGGACACCGGGGAGCTGTTTTTT.

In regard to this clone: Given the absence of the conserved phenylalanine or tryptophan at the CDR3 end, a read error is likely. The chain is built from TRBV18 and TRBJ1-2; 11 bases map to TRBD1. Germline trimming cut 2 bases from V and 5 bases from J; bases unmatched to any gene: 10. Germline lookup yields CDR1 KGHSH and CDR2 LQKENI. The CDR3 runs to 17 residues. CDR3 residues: CASSPTHGTGGEYGYTL. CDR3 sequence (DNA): TGTGCCAGCTCACCAACCCACGGGACAGGGGGGGAGTATGGCTACACCCTC.

The DNA of the CDR3 is TGTGCCAGTAGTATTACTAGCGGGGGGCCTCCCTACAATGAGCAGTTCTTC. Its translation is CASSITSGGPPYNEQFF. J is TRBJ2-1 and V is TRBV19; 12 bases align to TRBD2. CDR3 size: 17 residues. J was trimmed by 2 bases and V by 3 bases; bases with no gene match: 5. Per germline, CDR1 LNHDA and CDR2 SQIVND (reference sequence).

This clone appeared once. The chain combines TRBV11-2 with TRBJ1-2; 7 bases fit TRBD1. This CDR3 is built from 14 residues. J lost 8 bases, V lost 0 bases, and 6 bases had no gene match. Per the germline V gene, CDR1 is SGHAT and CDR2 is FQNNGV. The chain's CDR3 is CASSLDRGDQGYTF. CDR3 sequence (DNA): TGTGCCAGCAGCTTAGACAGGGGGGATCAGGGCTACACCTTC.

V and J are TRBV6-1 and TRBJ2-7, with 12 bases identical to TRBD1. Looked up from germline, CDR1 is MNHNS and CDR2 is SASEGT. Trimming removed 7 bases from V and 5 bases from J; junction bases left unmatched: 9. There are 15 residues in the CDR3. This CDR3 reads CASIPGTGGVDEQYF. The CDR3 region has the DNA TGTGCCAGCATTCCCGGGACAGGGGGCGTGGACGAGCAGTACTTC.

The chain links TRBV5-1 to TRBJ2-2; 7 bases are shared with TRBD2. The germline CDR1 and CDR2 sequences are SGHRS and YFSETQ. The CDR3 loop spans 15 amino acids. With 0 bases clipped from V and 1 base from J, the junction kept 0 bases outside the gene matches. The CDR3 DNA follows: TGCGCCAGCAGCTTGGGCGGGGGGAACACCGGGGAGCTGTTTTTT. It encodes CASSLGGGNTGELFF.

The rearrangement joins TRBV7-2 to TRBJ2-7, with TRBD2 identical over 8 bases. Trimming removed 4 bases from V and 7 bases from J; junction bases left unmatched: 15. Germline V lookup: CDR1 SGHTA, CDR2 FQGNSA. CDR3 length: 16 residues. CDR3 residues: CASSSRVGTRLVEQYF. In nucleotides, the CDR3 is TGTGCCAGCAGCTCTCGAGTAGGGACTAGGTTAGTGGAGCAGTACTTC.

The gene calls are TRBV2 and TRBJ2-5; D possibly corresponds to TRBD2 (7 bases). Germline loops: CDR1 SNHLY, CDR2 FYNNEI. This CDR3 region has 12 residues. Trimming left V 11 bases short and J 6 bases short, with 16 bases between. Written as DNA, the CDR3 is TGTGCCTGGGGGGGCAGGGAAAAGACCCAGTACTTC. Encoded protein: CAWGGREKTQYF.

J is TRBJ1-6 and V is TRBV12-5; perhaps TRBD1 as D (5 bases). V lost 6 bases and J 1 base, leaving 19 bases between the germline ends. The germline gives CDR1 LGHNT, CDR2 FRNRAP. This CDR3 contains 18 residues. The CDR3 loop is CASGDGRRGLSYNSPLHF. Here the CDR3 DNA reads TGTGCTAGTGGGGACGGACGACGGGGACTTTCCTATAATTCACCCCTCCACTTT. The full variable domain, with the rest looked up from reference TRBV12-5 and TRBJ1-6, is DARVTQTPRHKVTEMGQEVTMRCQPILGHNTVFWYRQTMMQGLELLAYFRNRAPLDDSGMPKDRFSAEMPDATLATLKIQPSEPRDSAVYFCASGDGRRGLSYNSPLHFGNGTRLTVT.

The CDR3 DNA is TGTGCCAGCAGTCAGGGGAAAGAAAAACTGTTTTTT. It translates to CASSQGKEKLFF. V usage is TRBV28 and J usage is TRBJ1-4, with D perhaps matching TRBD1 (6 bases). V shed 5 bases and J shed 8 bases, with 9 bases lying between them. Germline V CDR1 and CDR2: MDHEN, SYDVKM. This CDR3 is 12 amino acids long.

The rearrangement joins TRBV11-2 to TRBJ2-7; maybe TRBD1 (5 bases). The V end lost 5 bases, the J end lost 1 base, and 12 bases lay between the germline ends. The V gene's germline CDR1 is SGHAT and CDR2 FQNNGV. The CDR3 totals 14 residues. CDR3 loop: CASSPADTSYEQYF. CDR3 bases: TGTGCCAGCAGCCCCGCGGACACTTCCTACGAGCAGTACTTC. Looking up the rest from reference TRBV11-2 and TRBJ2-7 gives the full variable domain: EAGVAQSPRYKIIEKRQSVAFWCNPISGHATLYWYQQILGQGPKLLIQFQNNGVVDDSQLPKDRFSAERLKGVDSTLKIQPAKLEDSAVYLCASSPADTSYEQYFGPGTRLTVT.

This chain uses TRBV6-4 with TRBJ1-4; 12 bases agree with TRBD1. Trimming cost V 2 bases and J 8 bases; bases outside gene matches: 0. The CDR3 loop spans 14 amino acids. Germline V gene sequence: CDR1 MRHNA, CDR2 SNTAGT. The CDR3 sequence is CASSDGTGGEKLFF. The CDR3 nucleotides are TGTGCCAGCAGTGACGGGACAGGGGGCGAAAAACTGTTTTTT.

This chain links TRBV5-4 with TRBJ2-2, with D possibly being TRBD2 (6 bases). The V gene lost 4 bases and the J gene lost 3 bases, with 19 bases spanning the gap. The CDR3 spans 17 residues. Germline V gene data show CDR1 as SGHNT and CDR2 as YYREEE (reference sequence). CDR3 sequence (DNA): TGTGCCAGCAGCCCCCGGAGGAGGGTGAGTGACACCGGGGAGCTGTTTTTT. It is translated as CASSPRRRVSDTGELFF.

Here the CDR3 DNA reads TGTGCCAGCAGCCCCACGGACAGGGAGGGGGAAAAACTGTTTTTT. The encoded protein is CASSPTDREGEKLFF. J is TRBJ1-4 and V is TRBV28; 8 nucleotides match TRBD1. This CDR3 has 15 amino acids. CDR1 MDHEN and CDR2 SYDVKM come from the germline V gene. Trimming removed 6 bases from V and 8 bases from J; junction bases left unmatched: 11.

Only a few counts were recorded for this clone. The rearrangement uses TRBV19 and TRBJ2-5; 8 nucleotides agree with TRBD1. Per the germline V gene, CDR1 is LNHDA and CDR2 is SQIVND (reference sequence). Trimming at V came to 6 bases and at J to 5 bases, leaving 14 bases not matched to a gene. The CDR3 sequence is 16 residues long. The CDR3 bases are TGTGCCAGTAGACGGACAGGGACCCCTAATCAGGAGACCCAGTACTTC. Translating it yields CASRRTGTPNQETQYF.

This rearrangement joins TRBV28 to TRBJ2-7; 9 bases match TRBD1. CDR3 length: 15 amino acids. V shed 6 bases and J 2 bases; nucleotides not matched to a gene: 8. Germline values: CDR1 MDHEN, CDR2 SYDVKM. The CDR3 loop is CASSFRDRDAYEQYF. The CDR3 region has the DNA TGTGCCAGCAGCTTCCGGGACAGGGACGCCTACGAGCAGTACTTC.